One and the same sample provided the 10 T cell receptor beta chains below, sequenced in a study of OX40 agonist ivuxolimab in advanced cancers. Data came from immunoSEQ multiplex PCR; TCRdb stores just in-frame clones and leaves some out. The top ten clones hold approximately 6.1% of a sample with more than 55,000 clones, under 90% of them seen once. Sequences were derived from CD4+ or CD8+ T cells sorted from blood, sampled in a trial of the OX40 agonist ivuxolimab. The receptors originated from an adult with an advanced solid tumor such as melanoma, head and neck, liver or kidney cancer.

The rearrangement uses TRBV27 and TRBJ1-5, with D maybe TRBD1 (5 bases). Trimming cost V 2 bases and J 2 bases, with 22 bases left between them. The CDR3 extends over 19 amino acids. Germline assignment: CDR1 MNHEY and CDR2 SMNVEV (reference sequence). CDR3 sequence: CASSLRGAGLPGGNQPQHF. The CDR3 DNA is TGTGCCAGCAGTTTAAGAGGGGCGGGACTCCCCGGAGGCAATCAGCCCCAGCATTTT.

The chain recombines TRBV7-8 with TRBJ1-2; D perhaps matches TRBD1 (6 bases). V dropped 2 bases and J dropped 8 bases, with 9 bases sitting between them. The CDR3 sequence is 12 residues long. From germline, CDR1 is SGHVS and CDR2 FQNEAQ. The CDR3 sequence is CASSLSGAGYTF. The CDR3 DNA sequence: TGTGCCAGCAGCTTATCAGGGGCCGGCTACACCTTC.

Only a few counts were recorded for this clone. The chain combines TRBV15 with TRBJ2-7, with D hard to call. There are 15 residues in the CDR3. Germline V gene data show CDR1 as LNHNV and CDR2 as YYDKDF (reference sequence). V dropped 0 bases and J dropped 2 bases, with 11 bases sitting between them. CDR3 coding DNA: TGTGCCACCAGCAGAGATCGACGGTCCACCTACGAGCAGTACTTC. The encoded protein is CATSRDRRSTYEQYF.

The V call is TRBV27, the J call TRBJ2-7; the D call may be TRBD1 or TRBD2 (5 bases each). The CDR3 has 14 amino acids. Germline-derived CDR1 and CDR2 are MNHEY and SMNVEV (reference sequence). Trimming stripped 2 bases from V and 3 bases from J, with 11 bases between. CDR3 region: CASSLSRGGYEQYF. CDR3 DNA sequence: TGTGCCAGCAGTTTAAGCCGGGGCGGCTACGAGCAGTACTTC.

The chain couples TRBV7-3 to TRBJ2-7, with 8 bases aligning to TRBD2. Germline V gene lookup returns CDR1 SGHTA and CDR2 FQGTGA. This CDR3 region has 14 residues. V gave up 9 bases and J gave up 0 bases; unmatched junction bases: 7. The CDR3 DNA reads TGTGCCAGACGCAGAGCGGGAGTCTCCTACGAGCAGTACTTC. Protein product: CARRRAGVSYEQYF.

The CDR3 DNA is TGTGCCAGCAGTGTTGCCGGGACAGACTCCGGCTACACCTTC. Translation: CASSVAGTDSGYTF. The chain couples TRBV6-1 to TRBJ1-2; 7 nucleotides agree with TRBD1. The germline gives CDR1 MNHNS, CDR2 SASEGT. There are 14 residues in the CDR3. J was trimmed by 8 bases and V by 4 bases; bases with no gene match: 10.

The DNA of the CDR3 is TGTGCCAGCAGCGGTGGACAGTACAATCAGCCCCAGCATTTT. Encoded protein: CASSGGQYNQPQHF. The J gene is TRBJ1-5, the V gene TRBV9; D possibly corresponds to TRBD1 (6 bases). Germline V gene lookup returns CDR1 SGDLS and CDR2 YYNGEE. The CDR3 totals 14 residues. The V end was cut by 3 bases, the J end by 3 bases, with 10 bases between. Full variable domain (outside the CDR3, taken from reference TRBV9 and TRBJ1-5): DSGVTQTPKHLITATGQRVTLRCSPRSGDLSVYWYQQSLDQGLQFLIQYYNGEERAKGNILERFSAQQFPDLHSELNLSSLELGDSALYFCASSGGQYNQPQHFGDGTRLSIL.

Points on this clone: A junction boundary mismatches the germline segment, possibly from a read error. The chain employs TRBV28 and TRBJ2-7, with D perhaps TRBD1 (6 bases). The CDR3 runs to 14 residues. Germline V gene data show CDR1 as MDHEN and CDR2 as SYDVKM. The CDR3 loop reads CASTSFGTRVRPWF. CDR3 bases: TGTGCCAGCACCAGCTTCGGGACAAGGGTACGCCCGTGGTTC.

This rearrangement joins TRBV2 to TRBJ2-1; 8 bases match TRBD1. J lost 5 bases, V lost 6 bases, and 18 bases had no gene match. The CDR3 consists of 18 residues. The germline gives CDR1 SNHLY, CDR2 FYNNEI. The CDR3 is CASSDIILDRDSNNEQFF. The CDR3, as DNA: TGTGCCAGCAGCGATATTATTTTGGACAGGGATTCAAACAATGAGCAGTTCTTC.

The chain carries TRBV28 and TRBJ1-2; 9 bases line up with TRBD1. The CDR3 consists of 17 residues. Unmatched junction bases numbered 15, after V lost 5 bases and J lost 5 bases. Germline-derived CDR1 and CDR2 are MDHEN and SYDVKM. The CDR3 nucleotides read TGTGCCAGCAGTCTGGGGATACCGGGACAGGGCATATATGGCTACACCTTC. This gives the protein CASSLGIPGQGIYGYTF.